The entry below gives a single TCR beta chain sequence along with its context. Germline CDR1 reads SEHNR; CDR2 reads FQNEAQ (reference sequence). CDR3 length: 13 amino acids. The ends were cut back, 1 base at V and 8 bases at J, with 11 bases in the middle. PBMCs yielded sorted CD4+ and CD8+ T cells. Sequencing templates came from extracted RNA that was reverse transcribed into cDNA. TCRdb's table, derived via immunoSEQ multiplex PCR, lists solely in-frame clones and lacks some. Seen here are 100,000 to 130,000 clones, under 65% observed once, and the top ten hold 20% to 30%. The data stem from a study of CD8+ T cells in alopecia areata.

The sequencing input was NKG2D-low CD8+ T cells sorted from blood. This sequence originates from a human donor with alopecia areata. The rearrangement uses TRBV7-9 and TRBJ1-2; TRBD1 might be the D (6 bases). The CDR3 loop is CASSLGRGEGYTF. CDR3 DNA sequence: TGTGCCAGCAGCTTAGGCAGGGGAGAAGGCTACACCTTC.